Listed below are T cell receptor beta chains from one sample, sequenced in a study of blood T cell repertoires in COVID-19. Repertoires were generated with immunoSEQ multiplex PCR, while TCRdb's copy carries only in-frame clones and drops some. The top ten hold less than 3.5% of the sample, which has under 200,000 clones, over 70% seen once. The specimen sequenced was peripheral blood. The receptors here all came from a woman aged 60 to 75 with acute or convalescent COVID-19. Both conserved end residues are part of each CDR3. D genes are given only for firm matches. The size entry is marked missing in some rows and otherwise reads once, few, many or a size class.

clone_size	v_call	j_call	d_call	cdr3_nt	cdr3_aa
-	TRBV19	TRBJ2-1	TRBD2	TGTGCCAGTAGTACTACTAGCGGGGGGCCGATGCAGTTCTTC	CASSTTSGGPMQFF
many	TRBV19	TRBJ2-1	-	TGTGCCAGTAGTATGGGGAACAGGGTAAATAGGAATGAGCAGTTCTTC	CASSMGNRVNRNEQFF
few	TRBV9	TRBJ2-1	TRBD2	TGTGCCAGCAGCGACAGGACTAGAACCAATGAGCAGTTCTTC	CASSDRTRTNEQFF
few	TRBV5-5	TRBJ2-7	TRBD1	TGTGCCAGCAGCCCAGCCGGACAGGTGAACGAGCAGTACTTC	CASSPAGQVNEQYF
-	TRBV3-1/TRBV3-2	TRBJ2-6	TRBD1	TGTGCCAGCAGCCATTGGCTGGGACAGGGGGCTAGTGGGGCCAACGTCCTGACTTTC	CASSHWLGQGASGANVLTF
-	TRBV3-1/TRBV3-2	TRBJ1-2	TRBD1	TGTGCCAGCAGCCCGGGGACAGGACTCAAGAACTATGGCTACACCTTC	CASSPGTGLKNYGYTF
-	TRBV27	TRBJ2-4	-	TGTGCCAGCAGGCCGGTAAAGGACAGCCCCAAAAACATTCAGTACTTC	CASRPVKDSPKNIQYF
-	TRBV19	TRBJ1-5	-	TGTGCCAGTAGTCTCGACCGGGAGGCCGATCAGCCCCAGCATTTT	CASSLDREADQPQHF
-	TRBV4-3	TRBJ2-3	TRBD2	TGCGCCAGCAGCCAAGCGAGTCGCGGGGGGGCCGGAGATACGCAGTATTTT	CASSQASRGGAGDTQYF
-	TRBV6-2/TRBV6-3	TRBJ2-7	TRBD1	TGTGCCAGCAGTCAAGGACAGGTGGACTACGAGCAGTACTTC	CASSQGQVDYEQYF
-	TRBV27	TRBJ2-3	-	TGTGCCAGCAGTCTGATAGTGAGGGGCACAGATACGCAGTATTTT	CASSLIVRGTDTQYF
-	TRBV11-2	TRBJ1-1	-	TGTGCCAGCAGCTTAGCGCGGAGAGATGAAGCTTTCTTT	CASSLARRDEAFF
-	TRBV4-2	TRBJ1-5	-	TGTGCCAGCAGCCAAGTCGGGTCTCAGCCCCAGCATTTT	CASSQVGSQPQHF
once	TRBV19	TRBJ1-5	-	TGTGCCAGTAGTATGAAGGGGTTGCCCCAGCATTTT	CASSMKGLPQHF
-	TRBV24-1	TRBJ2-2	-	TGTGCCACCAGTTGGACTACCGGGGAGCTGTTTTTT	CATSWTTGELFF
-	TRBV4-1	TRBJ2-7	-	TGCGCCAGCAGCCAGTCATTACGGGGATCCTACGAGCAGTACTTC	CASSQSLRGSYEQYF
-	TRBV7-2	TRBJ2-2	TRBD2	TGTGCCAGCAGTCCCGGGACTAGCGGATACGGGGAGCTGTTTTTT	CASSPGTSGYGELFF
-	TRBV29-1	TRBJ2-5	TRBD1	TGCAGCGTTGAACTCCGGACAGGCAGGCCCGAAGAGACCCAGTACTTC	CSVELRTGRPEETQYF
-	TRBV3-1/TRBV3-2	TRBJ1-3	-	TGTGCCAGCAGCCAAGATGGGCCGGGGACTGGAAACACCATATATTTT	CASSQDGPGTGNTIYF
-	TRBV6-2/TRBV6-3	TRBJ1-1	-	TGTGCCAGCAGTTACGAAGGAGGGAAAGCTTTCTTT	CASSYEGGKAFF
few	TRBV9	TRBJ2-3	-	TGTGCCAGCAGCGACTTATTTGGCGGGAGCACAGATACGCAGTATTTT	CASSDLFGGSTDTQYF
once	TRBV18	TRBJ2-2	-	TGTGCCAGCTCAACTATGTCGAACACCGGGGAGCTGTTTTTT	CASSTMSNTGELFF
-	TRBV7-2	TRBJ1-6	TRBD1	TGTGCCAGCAGCTTATTACCGGGACAGGGTTTTTCACCCCTCCACTTT	CASSLLPGQGFSPLHF
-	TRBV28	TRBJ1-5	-	TGTGCCAGCATCTCGGGCAATCAGCCCCAGCATTTT	CASISGNQPQHF
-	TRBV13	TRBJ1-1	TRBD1	TGTGCCAGCAGCCATCCGTGGACAGGTATGAACACTGAAGCTTTCTTT	CASSHPWTGMNTEAFF
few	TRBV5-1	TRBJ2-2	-	TGCGCCAGCAGCCAGAACACCGGGGAGCTGTTTTTT	CASSQNTGELFF
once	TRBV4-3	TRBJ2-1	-	TGCGCCAGCAGCCAAGATGAGGCGGGGATCTCCTACAATGAGCAGTTCTTC	CASSQDEAGISYNEQFF
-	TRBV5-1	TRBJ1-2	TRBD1	TGCGCCAGCAGCCCTTTACAGGGGTATGGCTACACCTTC	CASSPLQGYGYTF
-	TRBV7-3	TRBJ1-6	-	TGTGCCAGCAGCCCCCAGGGAGGAGGGAATTCACCCCTCCACTTT	CASSPQGGGNSPLHF
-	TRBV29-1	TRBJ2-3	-	TGCAGCGTAGACATGGGCACAGATACGCAGTATTTT	CSVDMGTDTQYF
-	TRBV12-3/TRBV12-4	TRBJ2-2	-	TGTGCCAGCAGTTTAGGTCGGGCCGGGGAGCTGTTTTTT	CASSLGRAGELFF
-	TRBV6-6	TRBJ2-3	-	TGTGCCAGCAGTACACTGACTAGAAGGGCCTCAGATACGCAGTATTTT	CASSTLTRRASDTQYF
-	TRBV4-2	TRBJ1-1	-	TGTGCCAGCAGCCCGGGAAGACGAAGACACACTGAAGCTTTCTTT	CASSPGRRRHTEAFF
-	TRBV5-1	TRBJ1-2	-	TGCGCCAGCAGCCTCGCGGAGGGCTCAGGAGGCTACACCTTC	CASSLAEGSGGYTF
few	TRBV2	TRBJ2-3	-	TGTGCCAGCAGTGAAGCAGGGGGTACGCAGTATTTT	CASSEAGGTQYF